This TCR beta chain was documented in a study of cytomegalovirus exposure and HLA in healthy donors. This clone was detected only a few times. Its antigen is as yet unknown. The PCR was carried out with 60 Vbeta primers and 13 Jbeta primers. The table came from immunoSEQ multiplex PCR; TCRdb's copy has only in-frame clones and leaves some out. The data contain around 180,000 clones, over 70% of them seen just once; the ten biggest clones take up 0.95% to 1.5%. Points from the study as a whole: Association of roughly 17,000 TCR beta sequences with HLA alleles was found at 0.05 false discovery rate in a later analysis.

The CDR3 has 16 amino acids. With V trimmed by 4 bases and J by 2 bases, 10 bases remained unmatched. The germline V gene encodes CDR1 SGHRS and CDR2 YFSETQ. Sequences were obtained from PBMCs. This TCR was recovered from a boy younger than 10 in good health and CMV-seronegative. The V and J genes are TRBV5-1 and TRBJ1-1; 8 nucleotides align to TRBD1. CDR3 sequence reads: CASSANPGGVNTEAFF. In DNA, the CDR3 is TGCGCCAGCAGCGCCAACCCAGGGGGCGTCAACACTGAAGCTTTCTTT.